The clone carrying this TCR beta chain was seen ten or more times. These data belong to a study of T cell repertoires in cytomegalovirus infection. The CDR3 covers 15 residues. The V gene lost 2 bases and the J gene lost 5 bases, with 16 bases spanning the gap. The germline V gene encodes CDR1 SEHNR and CDR2 FQNEAQ (reference sequence). TCRdb called the reads again in MiXCR, with one record for every CDR3 protein. The sample lists around 180,000 distinct CDR3 sequences, 28% occurring once. J is TRBJ2-7 and V is TRBV7-9, with D possibly TRBD2 on 6 matching bases. The TCR sequence derives from a human donor in good health (CMV status not recorded). Some clones in this sample may be carry-over from other donors' samples. Sequenced sample: PBMCs. The CDR3 nucleotides are TGTGCCAGCAGCTTAACTGCGGCGGGGCAGGACGAGCAGTACTTC. Translating gives CASSLTAAGQDEQYF.